Listed below are T cell receptor beta chains from one sample, sequenced in a study of CD8 T cells in ankylosing spondylitis. One entry per CDR3 protein, called by TCRdb with MiXCR from the 5' RACE reads. Of a few hundred thousand distinct CDR3 sequences in the sample, less than 9.5% are singletons; the top ten hold about 14%. The specimen sequenced was blood, either unsorted or a sorted T cell fraction (not recorded which). The receptors come from a male donor with ankylosing spondylitis. Both conserved end residues are part of each CDR3. D genes are given only for firm matches. Clone sizes are given selectively: once, few, many, or a class where the clone is expanded.

abundance	d_gene	j_gene	v_gene	CDR3aa	CDR3nt
many	TRBD2	TRBJ2-2	TRBV5-1	CASRTSGTVGELFF	TGCGCCAGCAGGACTAGCGGGACGGTCGGGGAGCTGTTTTTT
few	TRBD2	TRBJ2-7	TRBV28	CASSPAGDEQYF	TGTGCCAGCAGCCCAGCGGGGGACGAGCAGTACTTC
few	.	TRBJ2-3	TRBV7-9	CASSLNVGDTQYF	TGTGCCAGCAGCTTAAACGTTGGGGATACGCAGTATTTT
.	.	TRBJ2-3	TRBV6-2/TRBV6-3	CASTRDRTDTQYF	TGTGCCAGCACTAGGGACCGGACGGATACGCAGTATTTT
.	TRBD2	TRBJ2-7	TRBV27	CASKSLAGVTSYEQYF	TGTGCCAGCAAATCTCTAGCGGGAGTCACCTCCTACGAGCAGTACTTC
few	.	TRBJ2-3	TRBV2	CASSAFEGTDTQYF	TGTGCCAGCAGTGCTTTTGAGGGCACAGATACGCAGTATTTT
many	TRBD2	TRBJ2-1	TRBV7-2	CASSSRTSGLGSEQFF	TGTGCCAGCAGCTCCCGGACTAGCGGGTTGGGTAGTGAGCAGTTCTTC
few	TRBD1	TRBJ1-2	TRBV7-8	CASSPTTQGAFGYTF	TGTGCCAGCAGCCCGACCACTCAGGGGGCCTTTGGCTACACCTTC
many	TRBD1	TRBJ2-1	TRBV25-1	CASSGQGYGNEQFF	TGTGCCAGCAGTGGACAGGGATATGGCAATGAGCAGTTCTTC
many	.	TRBJ2-7	TRBV10-1	CASSESGTLYEQYF	TGCGCCAGCAGTGAGTCAGGGACTTTGTACGAGCAGTACTTC
.	.	TRBJ2-3	TRBV3-1	CASSLIASGTDTQYF	TGTGCCAGCAGCCTTATTGCTAGCGGCACAGATACGCAGTATTTT
.	.	TRBJ1-5	TRBV3-1	CASSLTVQGNQPQHF	TGTGCCAGCAGCCTAACCGTCCAGGGGAATCAGCCCCAGCATTTT
few	.	TRBJ1-6	TRBV19	CASTGTSTAGTSPLHF	TGTGCCAGTACCGGGACATCTACTGCCGGGACTTCACCCCTCCACTTT
.	.	TRBJ2-7	TRBV29-1	CSVVGDDSYEQYF	TGCAGCGTTGTCGGGGACGACTCCTACGAGCAGTACTTC
many	.	TRBJ2-5	TRBV27	CASSLSRGQETQYF	TGTGCCAGCAGTTTATCGAGGGGCCAAGAGACCCAGTACTTC
.	.	TRBJ1-5	TRBV10-3	CAIGRFSNQPQHF	TGTGCCATCGGGAGATTTAGCAATCAGCCCCAGCATTTT
few	.	TRBJ2-7	TRBV5-1	CASRLGGTYEQYF	TGCGCCAGCAGACTCGGCGGCACCTACGAGCAGTACTTC
many	.	TRBJ2-7	TRBV9	CASSLNTGLDEQYF	TGTGCCAGCAGCCTTAACACAGGGCTGGACGAGCAGTACTTC
few	.	TRBJ1-2	TRBV7-2	CASSLALGASGYTF	TGTGCCAGCAGCTTAGCTTTGGGAGCTAGTGGCTACACCTTC
.	.	TRBJ1-4	TRBV29-1	CSVSQGNEKLFF	TGCAGCGTTTCTCAGGGTAATGAAAAACTGTTTTTT
few	TRBD1	TRBJ2-3	TRBV7-8	CASSLRTGGFADTQYF	TGTGCCAGCAGCCTCAGGACAGGGGGCTTCGCAGATACGCAGTATTTT
.	TRBD1	TRBJ1-1	TRBV4-1	CASSKTDRGTEAFF	TGCGCCAGCAGCAAAACTGACAGGGGTACTGAAGCTTTCTTT
few	.	TRBJ2-2	TRBV25-1	CASSWVVTGELFF	TGTGCCAGCAGTTGGGTTGTTACCGGGGAGCTGTTTTTT
few	TRBD1	TRBJ2-5	TRBV6-5	CASSYWDRVETQYF	TGTGCCAGCAGTTACTGGGACAGGGTGGAGACCCAGTACTTC
.	.	TRBJ2-6	TRBV7-8	CASSFAGSSGANVLTF	TGTGCCAGCAGCTTCGCAGGTTCCTCTGGGGCCAACGTCCTGACTTTC
few	.	TRBJ2-2	TRBV27	CASRGEGVELFF	TGTGCCAGCAGGGGAGAGGGTGTTGAGCTGTTTTTT
few	.	TRBJ2-3	TRBV28	CASSPIGDTQYF	TGTGCCAGCAGCCCGATAGGAGATACGCAGTATTTT
few	.	TRBJ2-1	TRBV6-1	CASSRTSVDTEFF	TGTGCCAGCAGTAGGACCTCGGTCGACACTGAGTTCTTC
.	.	TRBJ2-5	TRBV29-1	CSVLLVVETQYF	TGCAGCGTTCTACTAGTTGTGGAGACCCAGTACTTC
many	.	TRBJ2-1	TRBV24-1	CATRGRSRTNEQFF	TGTGCCACTCGGGGCAGGAGCAGAACCAATGAGCAGTTCTTC
many	.	TRBJ2-3	TRBV29-1	CSGTTGSSTDTQYF	TGCAGCGGAACGACTGGATCGAGCACAGATACGCAGTATTTT
.	TRBD1	TRBJ2-1	TRBV5-7	CASSLGGTGVHNEQFF	TGTGCCAGCAGCTTGGGGGGGACAGGGGTCCACAATGAGCAGTTCTTC
many	TRBD1	TRBJ1-4	TRBV29-1	CSAGTGFPGEKLFF	TGCAGCGCCGGGACAGGGTTTCCGGGAGAAAAACTGTTTTTT
few	.	TRBJ2-7	TRBV10-3	CAIKGGVAGYEQYF	TGTGCCATCAAGGGGGGGGTAGCGGGCTACGAGCAGTACTTC
few	TRBD2	TRBJ2-7	TRBV7-3	CATQLAGGPPSYEQYF	TGTGCCACCCAACTAGCGGGAGGCCCACCGTCCTACGAGCAGTACTTC
many	.	TRBJ2-2	TRBV6-5	CASRQPPNTGELFF	TGTGCCAGCCGGCAGCCCCCGAACACCGGGGAGCTGTTTTTT
many	TRBD1	TRBJ2-5	TRBV29-1	CSVVLYRGRLETQYF	TGCAGCGTTGTCCTATACAGGGGCCGGCTTGAGACCCAGTACTTC
few	TRBD2	TRBJ2-1	TRBV2	CASQGLVDLNEQFF	TGTGCCAGCCAGGGACTAGTAGACCTCAATGAGCAGTTCTTC
few	.	TRBJ2-4	TRBV5-1	CASSLEGEGYTKNIQYF	TGCGCCAGCAGCTTGGAGGGGGAAGGCTATACCAAAAACATTCAGTACTTC
few	.	TRBJ2-6	TRBV12-3/TRBV12-4	CASTTWTAGANVLTF	TGTGCCAGCACCACCTGGACGGCGGGGGCCAACGTCCTGACTTTC
few	TRBD1	TRBJ2-7	TRBV29-1	CSAGSGGTGTYEQYF	TGCAGCGCGGGGAGTGGCGGGACAGGAACCTACGAGCAGTACTTC
.	.	TRBJ2-7	TRBV2	CASSDEGGVPYEQYF	TGTGCCAGCAGTGATGAGGGGGGGGTTCCCTACGAGCAGTACTTC
many	TRBD1	TRBJ2-7	TRBV27	CASSLSTGAYEQYF	TGTGCCAGCAGTTTATCTACAGGGGCCTACGAGCAGTACTTC
few	.	TRBJ2-5	TRBV7-9	CASSRLRVSQETQYF	TGTGCCAGCAGCCGCCTTAGGGTCAGCCAAGAGACCCAGTACTTC
.	.	TRBJ2-7	TRBV5-5	CASSLFGGETYEQYF	TGTGCCAGCAGCCTTTTTGGGGGAGAAACCTACGAGCAGTACTTC
.	TRBD1	TRBJ1-6	TRBV19	CASSIGQASSYNSPLHF	TGTGCCAGTAGTATCGGACAGGCGAGCTCCTATAATTCACCCCTCCACTTT
.	.	TRBJ2-2	TRBV28	CASGTSNTGELFF	TGTGCCAGCGGGACATCGAACACCGGGGAGCTGTTTTTT
few	.	TRBJ2-7	TRBV6-2/TRBV6-3	CASKPGAYEQYF	TGTGCCAGCAAGCCGGGAGCCTACGAGCAGTACTTC
.	TRBD2	TRBJ2-7	TRBV20-1	CSARRAGAHYEQYF	TGCAGTGCTAGGCGAGCGGGAGCGCACTACGAGCAGTACTTC
few	.	TRBJ1-1	TRBV14	CASSQGAPQEAFF	TGTGCCAGCAGCCAAGGGGCCCCCCAAGAAGCTTTCTTT
few	.	TRBJ2-1	TRBV5-1	CASSLAISPHVGPYNEQFF	TGCGCCAGCAGCTTGGCCATTTCCCCCCATGTGGGTCCCTACAATGAGCAGTTCTTC
many	.	TRBJ2-7	TRBV2	CASTLTGSYEQYF	TGTGCCAGCACCCTGACCGGTTCCTACGAGCAGTACTTC
.	.	TRBJ1-1	TRBV7-8	CASSLATTSGAEAFF	TGTGCCAGCAGCTTAGCTACGACCTCCGGCGCTGAAGCTTTCTTT
few	.	TRBJ1-3	TRBV5-6	CASSPSASGNTIYF	TGTGCCAGCAGCCCGAGCGCATCTGGAAACACCATATATTTT